This T cell receptor (beta chain) came from a study of T cell responses to AZD1222 COVID-19 vaccine. Study information: Second doses that came at about 4 or about 12 weeks were put together. Whole-study findings and limits: There were vaccine-associated CD4 TCRs across spike, dominant at 160-218 and 743-854. Repertoires were sampled only after the peak T cell response. Donors skewed white British and female; clonal diversity was possibly underestimated.

Concerning this clone: The target antigen is unknown. The junction does not match germline at one end; this may be a read error.

Assay used: immunoSEQ multiplex PCR; TCRdb lists only in-frame clones, some missing. The top ten clones hold 2.9% of a sample with approximately 76,000 clones, 65% to 85% of them seen once. Germline lookup yields CDR1 LNHDA and CDR2 SQIVND (reference sequence). This CDR3 comprises 10 residues. The starting material was peripheral blood, obtained on day 0 of AZD1222 vaccination. The source of this sequence is an adult in good health. V gene TRBV19 combines with J gene TRBJ2-5; the D is unclear. The CDR3 DNA is TGTGCCAGTAGTGCCAGCAGGATGCACTTC. The encoded protein is CASSASRMHF.